This TCR beta chain came from a study of blood T cell repertoires in COVID-19. Study information: The United States, Italy and Spain supplied acute and convalescent COVID-19 samples. PBMCs, B-cell-depleted T cells, or T cells were the source of the cDNA or gDNA that made up the material.

Per germline, CDR1 MNHEY and CDR2 SVGAGI. The J segment lost 4 bases and the V segment lost 5 bases, leaving 5 bases of the junction unmatched. CDR3 size: 15 residues. In the original processing: Estimates of nucleated cell counts were drawn from the amplification of reference gene primers. The method was immunoSEQ multiplex PCR; TCRdb's version includes in-frame clones alone and lacks a portion of them. V and J calls and clone size are copied from that table; D and trimming were computed from the DNA. The sample has some 94,000 clones, about four fifths seen once. This receptor was identified in a man between 65 and 85 years old with active or convalescent COVID-19. Material for sequencing was peripheral blood. The V and J genes are TRBV6-5 and TRBJ2-2; 9 bases align to TRBD2. DNA of the CDR3: TGTGCCAGCAGTCTAGCGGGACACATCACCGGGGAGCTGTTTTTT. Its translation: CASSLAGHITGELFF.